This is a list of T cell receptor beta chains from one sample in a study of blood T cell repertoires in COVID-19. The data were produced by immunoSEQ multiplex PCR, yet TCRdb's version contains in-frame clones alone and is incomplete. The repertoire holds about 120,000 clones, with more than 70% as singletons. The sequenced sample consisted of peripheral blood. All receptors derive from a man aged 60 to 69 with acute or convalescent COVID-19. Both conserved end residues are part of each CDR3. A D gene is named only where the DNA matches it firmly. Expanded clones get a size class; other rows say once, few or many, or leave the size out.

D	V	J	size	DNA	CDR3
TRBD1	TRBV28	TRBJ1-6	-	TGTGCCAGCAGTTTATGGGGGGACAGGGCCCGGAGTTCACCCCTCCACTTT	CASSLWGDRARSSPLHF
TRBD1	TRBV29-1	TRBJ1-3	few	TGCAGCGTGACAGGGGGTCATGGAAACACCATATATTTT	CSVTGGHGNTIYF
-	TRBV7-6	TRBJ1-5	-	TGTGCCAGCAGCCTCGACGGGTACAATCAGCCCCAGCATTTT	CASSLDGYNQPQHF
-	TRBV24-1	TRBJ2-1	once	TGTGCCACCAGTGAAGCCTACCGGCAGGCCAATGAGCAGTTCTTC	CATSEAYRQANEQFF
TRBD1	TRBV19	TRBJ2-2	-	TGTGCCAGTACCAGGACAGGGCTTCTCCTGAAGTCCGGGGAGCTGTTTTTT	CASTRTGLLLKSGELFF
TRBD1	TRBV18	TRBJ1-1	-	TGTGCCAGCTCCCCGATTGGACAGGGGGCTGAAGCTTTCTTT	CASSPIGQGAEAFF
TRBD2	TRBV4-3	TRBJ2-1	once	TGCGCCAGCAGCCAAAGTTTTACTAGCGGCTACAATGAGCAGTTCTTC	CASSQSFTSGYNEQFF
-	TRBV11-2	TRBJ2-7	-	TGTGCCAGCAGCTTCCCACAAACCTACGAGCAGTACTTC	CASSFPQTYEQYF
-	TRBV28	TRBJ2-3	-	TGTGCCAGCAGTTTCGTCTCAGGGGACACAGATACGCAGTATTTT	CASSFVSGDTDTQYF
TRBD1	TRBV5-8	TRBJ1-2	once	TGTGCCAGCAGCTTGGCCGGACAGGGAGGCGATGGCTACACCTTC	CASSLAGQGGDGYTF